Included here is one T cell receptor (beta chain) sequence, with context. The target antigen is unknown. The CDR3 runs to 16 residues. After removal of 6 bases from V and 5 bases from J, the junction contained 10 bases not matched to a gene. The source of the sample is a study of blood T cells in healthy people across ages. Turning to the study itself: About one barcoded beta molecule per two T cells came from capture by template switching. Points from the study as a whole: CMV infection status of these donors was not known. There were more naive CD4+ cells and higher diversity in long-lived donors than in aged donors.

PCR was performed a second time for about 7 to 12 cycles using a sample-barcoded 5' primer and a J-beta primer mix. Each CDR3 protein gets one entry after TCRdb re-called the 5' RACE reads with MiXCR. The table includes 550,000 to 650,000 distinct CDR3 sequences, roughly a quarter detected once. This same sample was also taken into another study, of T cells of mothers and their children. That source adds: Mother-child pairs who were related displayed a slightly higher overlap than unrelated pairs, a difference that was non-significant.

The TCR was taken from a boy between 2 and 15 years old in good health. The material sequenced was blood. V gene TRBV12-3 or TRBV12-4 combines with J gene TRBJ2-5, with 12 bases that match TRBD2. The CDR3 here is CASSPTSGRLVETQYF. In DNA, the CDR3 is TGTGCCAGCAGCCCAACTAGCGGGAGGTTGGTGGAGACCCAGTACTTC.